The 7 T cell receptor beta chains below all came from one sample that was sequenced in a study of T cells in Graves' hyperthyroidism and ophthalmopathy (dated by TCRdb to between 2018 and 2021). To prepare the library, multiplex PCR was applied. Data came from an Illumina HiSeq 2000. TCR beta CDR3 regions were amplified from RNA transcripts. The first round of RT-PCR for the TCR CDR3 was performed with the HTBI primer set and the Qiagen OneStep RT-PCR kit. Using fastp trimming at Q25 and MiXCR clonotype assembly, TCRdb reanalyzed the public sequencing data and kept in-frame beta chains. Each record represents a unique CDR3 protein, reported with the most common genes and DNA among its rows. Within this sample are roughly 93,000 distinct CDR3 sequences, with just over 50% of them counted one time only. The top ten clonotypes cover 27% of the sample. Sequencing used blood. These TCRs come from a woman in her forties with Graves' hyperthyroidism.

This clonotype was found many times. The chain carries TRBV29-1 and TRBJ2-7, with TRBD1 identical over 10 bases. Germline CDR1 SQVTM, CDR2 ANQGSEA. Germline trimming cut 0 bases from V and 2 bases from J; bases unmatched to any gene: 7. This CDR3 contains 16 residues. CDR3 nucleotide sequence: TGCAGCGTTGAAGACACCGGGACAGGGGACGCCTACGAGCAGTACTTC. Its protein product is CSVEDTGTGDAYEQYF.

Worth noting for this clonotype: Because the CDR3 is missing its conserved closing phenylalanine or tryptophan, this is likely a read error. The genes are TRBV29-1 and TRBJ2-7; D call uncertain. Germline values: CDR1 SQVTM, CDR2 ANQGSEA. V lost 2 bases, J lost 2 bases, and 13 bases lay in between. CDR3 length equals 14 residues. The CDR3 here is CSVELDGRPYEQYL. The CDR3 DNA reads TGCAGCGTTGAACTCGATGGGCGACCCTACGAGCAGTACCTC.

The chain has TRBV7-2 and TRBJ2-7, with 10 bases fitting TRBD1. CDR1 and CDR2 (germline): SGHTA, FQGNSA. V shed 4 bases and J 9 bases; nucleotides not matched to a gene: 6. CDR3 length: 13 amino acids. CDR3 nucleotides: TGTGCCAGCAGCTGGGACAGGGGAACCGGGCAGTACTTC. This sequence encodes CASSWDRGTGQYF.

Worth noting for this clonotype: A junction end diverges from the germline sequence, so it may reflect a read error. The chain combines TRBV6-5 with TRBJ1-6; D may be TRBD1 (5 bases). This CDR3 region has 17 residues. The V gene's germline CDR1 is MNHEY and CDR2 SVGAGI. CDR3 DNA: TGTGCCAGCAGTTTAAATATCGACAGCTCCTATAATCCACCCCTCCACTTT. It translates to CASSLNIDSSYNPPLHF.

The chain is built from TRBV19 and TRBJ1-5; a possible D gene is TRBD1 (6 bases). Trimming took off 1 base at V and 0 bases at J, with 10 bases between the two ends. CDR3 size: 16 residues. The germline CDR1 and CDR2 sequences are LNHDA and SQIVND (reference sequence). CDR3 region: CASSIGTVYSNQPQHF. For the CDR3, the DNA is TGTGCCAGTAGTATAGGGACAGTGTATAGCAATCAGCCCCAGCATTTT.

The chain is built from TRBV2 and TRBJ2-5, with 7 bases aligning to TRBD2. The CDR3 totals 14 residues. The germline gives CDR1 SNHLY, CDR2 FYNNEI. Losses at the gene ends were 0 bases for V and 5 bases for J; bases not matched to a gene: 3. This CDR3 is CASSEAGGSETQYF. The CDR3 DNA is TGTGCCAGCAGTGAAGCGGGCGGGAGTGAGACCCAGTACTTC.

The table lists this clonotype with many counts. The J gene is TRBJ1-2, the V gene TRBV20-1, with 9 bases that match TRBD1. The CDR3 is made up of 13 amino acids. The germline V gene has CDR1 DFQATT and CDR2 SNEGSKA (reference sequence). Unmatched junction bases numbered 9, after V lost 7 bases and J lost 6 bases. CDR3 residues: CSVPGQGIDGYTF. CDR3 DNA sequence: TGCAGTGTTCCGGGACAGGGCATTGATGGCTACACCTTC.